These 18 T cell receptor beta chains came from one sample sequenced in a study of CD8 T cells in Susac syndrome. RNA amounts of about 0.5 to 1 ug underwent reverse transcription with random hexamers. One entry per CDR3 protein, called by TCRdb with MiXCR from the immunoSEQ multiplex PCR reads. Of roughly 300,000 distinct CDR3 sequences listed, 70% to 90% are singletons. Input material: CD8+ T cells from PBMCs. The receptors derive from a human donor with multiple sclerosis.

The CDR3: CARPLVPYEQYF. The CDR3 nucleotides read TGTGCCAGACCACTTGTCCCCTACGAGCAGTACTTC. The J gene is TRBJ2-7, the V gene TRBV25-1; no clear D gene. Germline CDR1 is MGHDK and CDR2 is SYGVNS. There are 12 residues in the CDR3. V was clipped by 9 bases and J by 2 bases, with 11 bases between them.

The chain combines TRBV20-1 with TRBJ2-7; D is unresolved. Trimming cost V 6 bases and J 3 bases, with 18 bases left between them. The germline V gene encodes CDR1 DFQATT and CDR2 SNEGSKA (reference sequence). The CDR3 length is 14 residues. The chain's CDR3 is CSAKDPRRDYEQYF. The CDR3 nucleotides are TGCAGTGCCAAGGACCCCCGTAGGGACTACGAGCAGTACTTC.

V and J are TRBV28 and TRBJ2-2, with D possibly being TRBD1 or TRBD2 (6 bases each). Trimming cost V 2 bases and J 5 bases, with 12 bases left between them. CDR1 is MDHEN and CDR2 is SYDVKM in the germline V gene. The CDR3 is 15 residues long. The DNA of the CDR3 is TGTGCCAGCAGTTTAAGGGGGGCTGGGACCGGGGAGCTGTTTTTT. This translates into CASSLRGAGTGELFF.

The chain recombines TRBV20-1 with TRBJ2-7, with D possibly being TRBD2 (6 bases). In germline, CDR1 is DFQATT, CDR2 SNEGSKA (reference sequence). V lost 0 bases to trimming and J lost 3 bases, with 12 bases between them. The CDR3 length is 14 residues. CDR3 DNA sequence: TGCAGTGCTAGAGATCTCGGGGGAGGCTACGAGCAGTACTTC. Translated: CSARDLGGGYEQYF.

This chain joins TRBV19 and TRBJ2-2, with D perhaps assigned TRBD1 or TRBD2 (7 bases each). Germline V gene data show CDR1 as LNHDA and CDR2 as SQIVND (reference sequence). The CDR3 sequence is 15 residues long. Trimming pared 6 bases from V and 3 bases from J, leaving 14 bases between. The CDR3 here is CASSLQGGYTGELFF. The CDR3 coding sequence is TGTGCCAGTAGCCTTCAGGGGGGGTACACCGGGGAGCTGTTTTTT.

J is TRBJ2-1 and V is TRBV27; D is undetermined. The CDR3 extends over 12 amino acids. Trimming cost V 8 bases and J 6 bases, with 11 bases left between them. CDR1 is MNHEY, CDR2 SMNVEV, per germline (reference sequence). In DNA form, the CDR3 reads TGTGCCAGCTGTCACTTCGGCAATGAGCAGTTCTTC. Residues: CASCHFGNEQFF.

J is TRBJ2-2 and V is TRBV27; 14 nucleotides agree with TRBD2. The length of the CDR3 is 17 residues. V shed 5 bases and J 7 bases; nucleotides not matched to a gene: 9. Germline V lookup: CDR1 MNHEY, CDR2 SMNVEV (reference sequence). In nucleotides, the CDR3 is TGTGCCAGCAGTATAATCGCGGGACTAGCGGGAGTCGGGGAGCTGTTTTTT. Amino acids: CASSIIAGLAGVGELFF.

The chain combines TRBV12-3 or TRBV12-4 with TRBJ2-3; TRBD2 matches at 8 bases. V trimming: 5 bases; J trimming: 4 bases; junction bases outside the gene matches: 8. The length of the CDR3 is 15 residues. As DNA, the CDR3 is TGTGCCAGCAGTCGACGGGGGCGGGAGGCAGATACGCAGTATTTT. Amino acids: CASSRRGREADTQYF.

The chain joins TRBV19 to TRBJ2-1; unclear D gene. Germline V lookup: CDR1 LNHDA, CDR2 SQIVND (reference sequence). The CDR3 consists of 15 residues. V lost 3 bases and J lost 9, with 18 bases in between. CDR3: CASSILEELITEQFF. CDR3 in DNA: TGTGCCAGTAGTATTCTCGAGGAGCTGATCACTGAGCAGTTCTTC.

The chain couples TRBV5-5 to TRBJ2-7; 9 nucleotides match TRBD1. Trimming removed 5 bases from V and 5 bases from J; junction bases left unmatched: 11. The CDR3 extends over 15 amino acids. Germline V lookup: CDR1 SGHKS, CDR2 YYEKEE (reference sequence). The CDR3 is CASSKTGTGYDEQYF. The CDR3 region has the DNA TGTGCCAGCAGTAAGACCGGGACAGGGTATGACGAGCAGTACTTC. The variable domain in full, with the rest retrieved from reference TRBV5-5 and TRBJ2-7, is DAGVTQSPTHLIKTRGQQVTLRCSPISGHKSVSWYQQVLGQGPQFIFQYYEKEERGRGNFPDRFSARQFPNYSSELNVNALLLGDSALYLCASSKTGTGYDEQYFGPGTRLTVT.

This clonotype was detected a few times. The CDR3 nucleotides are TGTGCCAGCAGCCCCCGGGACGGCGACAATCAGCCCCAGCATTTT. This sequence encodes CASSPRDGDNQPQHF. The genes are TRBV3-1 and TRBJ1-5, with D tentatively TRBD1 (5 bases). The CDR3 length is 15 residues. V dropped 4 bases and J dropped 3 bases, with 13 bases sitting between them. CDR1 LGHDT and CDR2 YNNKEL come from the germline V gene (reference sequence). The complete variable domain, with remaining parts taken from reference TRBV3-1 and TRBJ1-5, reads DTAVSQTPKYLVTQMGNDKSIKCEQNLGHDTMYWYKQDSKKFLKIMFSYNNKELIINETVPNRFSPKSPDKAHLNLHINSLELGDSAVYFCASSPRDGDNQPQHFGDGTRLSIL.

The chain employs TRBV4-1 and TRBJ2-7; TRBD2 aligns across 14 bases. The V gene's germline CDR1 is MGHRA and CDR2 YSYEKL. V lost 0 bases and J lost 4; bases outside the gene matches: 11. The CDR3 extends over 19 amino acids. The CDR3 protein is CASSQDRLAGGPAFYEQYF. In nucleotides, the CDR3 is TGCGCCAGCAGCCAAGATCGACTAGCGGGAGGGCCAGCGTTTTACGAGCAGTACTTC.

A few counts support this clonotype. The chain joins TRBV6-6 to TRBJ2-3; D remains unclear. The germline V gene encodes CDR1 MNHNY and CDR2 SVGAGI (reference sequence). The V and J ends lost 2 bases and 3 bases respectively, with 9 bases between them. The CDR3 has 14 residues. The CDR3 DNA sequence: TGTGCCAGCAGTTACGCCCTAAATACAGATACGCAGTATTTT. It codes for CASSYALNTDTQYF.

This chain connects TRBV11-2 to TRBJ2-1; no reliable D call. Looked up from germline, CDR1 is SGHAT and CDR2 is FQNNGV. This CDR3 has 13 residues. V lost 5 bases to trimming and J lost 4 bases, with 9 bases between them. CDR3 in DNA: TGTGCCAGCAGCCTGACTCCTTACAATGAGCAGTTCTTC. It encodes CASSLTPYNEQFF.

This rearrangement joins TRBV13 to TRBJ1-1; 10 bases align to TRBD1. CDR1 is PRHDT and CDR2 is FYEKMQ in the germline V gene (reference sequence). Trimming took 6 bases from V and 5 from J; bases not matched to a gene: 6. This CDR3 has 14 amino acids. The CDR3 protein is CASRGGTGDTEAFF. Written as DNA, the CDR3 is TGTGCCAGCAGAGGGGGGACAGGGGATACTGAAGCTTTCTTT.

This clonotype has just a few counts. V is TRBV6-1 and J is TRBJ2-1; D is unclear. The CDR3 covers 12 residues. V lost 0 bases and J 7 bases, leaving 4 bases between the germline ends. The V gene's germline CDR1 is MNHNS and CDR2 SASEGT. The CDR3: CASSEARNEQFF. DNA of the CDR3: TGTGCCAGCAGTGAAGCAAGGAATGAGCAGTTCTTC.

This chain connects TRBV7-9 to TRBJ2-5; TRBD1 aligns across 7 bases. The CDR3 runs to 12 residues. CDR1 and CDR2 from the germline V gene are SEHNR and FQNEAQ (reference sequence). J gave up 6 bases and V 5 bases, and 3 bases lay outside the gene matches. CDR3 residues: CASSRRGKTQYF. The DNA of the CDR3 is TGTGCCAGCAGCCGCAGGGGGAAGACCCAGTACTTC.

The CDR3 here is CASSLSPGATPAIANYGYTF. The DNA for the CDR3 is TGCGCCAGCAGCTTGAGCCCCGGAGCCACGCCGGCAATAGCTAACTATGGCTACACCTTC. This chain connects TRBV5-1 to TRBJ1-2, with no clear D. V lost 1 base, J lost 0 bases, and 25 bases lay in between. Germline CDR1 SGHRS, CDR2 YFSETQ. The CDR3 sequence is 20 residues long.